This T cell receptor beta chain appears in the sequencing data of a study of siplizumab effects on memory and regulatory T cells. Germline V gene lookup returns CDR1 LGHNT and CDR2 FRNRAP. CDR3 length: 18 residues. The V gene end was trimmed by 5 bases and the J gene end by 4 bases; junction bases not matched to a gene: 12. The method was immunoSEQ multiplex PCR; TCRdb's version includes in-frame clones alone and lacks a portion of them. The sample holds about 100,000 clones; about 90% are singletons and the top ten take around 0.7%. The V gene is TRBV12-5, the J gene TRBJ2-3; the match to TRBD2 covers 13 bases. This TCR was recovered from a human donor in good health. Sequenced: Tregs sorted from blood. Here the CDR3 DNA reads TGTGCTAGTGGTGTTACTAGCGGGAGGGCCCTCCCGCCAGATACGCAGTATTTT. It encodes CASGVTSGRALPPDTQYF.